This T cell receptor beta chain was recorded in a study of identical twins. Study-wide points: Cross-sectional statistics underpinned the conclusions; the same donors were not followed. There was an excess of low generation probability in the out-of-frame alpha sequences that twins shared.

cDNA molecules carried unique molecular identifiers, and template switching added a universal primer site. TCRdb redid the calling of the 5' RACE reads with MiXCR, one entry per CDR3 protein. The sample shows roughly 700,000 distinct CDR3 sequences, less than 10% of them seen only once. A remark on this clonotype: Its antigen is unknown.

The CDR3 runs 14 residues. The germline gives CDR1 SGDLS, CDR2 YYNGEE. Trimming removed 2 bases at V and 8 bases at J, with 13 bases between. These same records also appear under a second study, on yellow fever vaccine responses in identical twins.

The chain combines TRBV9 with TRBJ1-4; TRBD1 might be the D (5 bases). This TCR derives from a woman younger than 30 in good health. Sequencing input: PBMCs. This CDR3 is CASSVRPRGEKLFF. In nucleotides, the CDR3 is TGTGCCAGCAGCGTGCGTCCCCGGGGCGAAAAACTGTTTTTT.